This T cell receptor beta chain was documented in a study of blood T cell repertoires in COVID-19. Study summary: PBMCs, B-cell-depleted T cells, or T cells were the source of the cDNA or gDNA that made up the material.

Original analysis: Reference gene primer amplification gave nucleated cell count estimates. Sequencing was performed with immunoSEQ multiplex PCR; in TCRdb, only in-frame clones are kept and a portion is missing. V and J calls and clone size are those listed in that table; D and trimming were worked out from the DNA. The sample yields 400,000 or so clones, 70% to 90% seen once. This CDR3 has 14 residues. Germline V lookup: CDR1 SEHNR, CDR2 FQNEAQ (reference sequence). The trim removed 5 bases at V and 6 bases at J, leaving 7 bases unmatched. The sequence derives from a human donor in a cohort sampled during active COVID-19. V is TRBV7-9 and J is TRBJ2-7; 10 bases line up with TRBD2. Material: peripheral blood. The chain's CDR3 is CASSALAGVVEQYF. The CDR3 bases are TGTGCCAGCAGCGCCCTAGCGGGAGTTGTCGAGCAGTACTTC.